This entry lists 19 T cell receptor beta chains sequenced from one sample in a study of cytotoxic CD8 clonotypes in ibrutinib-treated CLL. Assay: immunoSEQ multiplex PCR; the TCRdb copy retains only in-frame clones and omits some. The top ten hold 5.6% of the sample, which has about 300,000 clones, 76% seen once. The sequencing used PBMCs, collected at disease progression, from a patient treated with ibrutinib. Receptor source: a human donor with chronic lymphocytic leukemia.

This chain connects TRBV7-2 to TRBJ2-7; D perhaps matches TRBD1 (5 bases). Trimming cost V 3 bases and J 4 bases, with 10 bases left between them. The CDR3 is 13 amino acids. Per germline, CDR1 SGHTA and CDR2 FQGNSA. DNA for the CDR3: TGTGCCAGCAGCTTGTCAGGGAATTACGAGCAGTACTTC. It translates to CASSLSGNYEQYF.

The V call is TRBV29-1, the J call TRBJ1-1, with D hard to call. Germline CDR1 is SQVTM and CDR2 is ANQGSEA. With 7 bases removed from V and 0 bases from J, the gap between germline ends came to 9 bases. The CDR3 extends over 12 amino acids. The CDR3 here is CSGRRLNTEAFF. CDR3 DNA sequence: TGCAGCGGCCGACGGTTGAACACTGAAGCTTTCTTT.

This sequence joins TRBV7-9 and TRBJ2-1; 12 bases fit TRBD2. V dropped 5 bases and J dropped 5; count of bases not matched to a gene: 4. Germline V gene sequence: CDR1 SEHNR, CDR2 FQNEAQ (reference sequence). The CDR3 is made up of 15 amino acids. The CDR3 sequence: CASSLRTSGNNEQFF. CDR3 in DNA: TGTGCCAGCAGCCTTCGGACTAGCGGGAACAATGAGCAGTTCTTC.

The genes are TRBV5-1 and TRBJ2-2; 7 positions agree with TRBD2. Germline trimming cut 4 bases from V and 8 bases from J; bases unmatched to any gene: 14. The germline V gene has CDR1 SGHRS and CDR2 YFSETQ. CDR3 length: 16 amino acids. The CDR3 region is CASSPWGGSAPGELFF. The CDR3 DNA follows: TGCGCCAGCAGCCCCTGGGGGGGTTCCGCTCCGGGGGAGCTGTTTTTT.

V and J are TRBV4-1 and TRBJ1-5; TRBD1 aligns across 9 bases. Germline CDR1 and CDR2: MGHRA and YSYEKL. V lost 7 bases to trimming and J lost 0 bases; unmatched junction nucleotides: 7. CDR3 length equals 16 residues. The CDR3 sequence is CASTAQGAYSNQPQHF. The CDR3 DNA reads as TGCGCCAGCACCGCACAGGGGGCCTATAGCAATCAGCCCCAGCATTTT.

This clone occurred once. The genes are TRBV15 and TRBJ1-6; D is ambiguous. The V end lost 3 bases, the J end lost 3 bases, and 12 bases lay between the germline ends. Per germline, CDR1 LNHNV and CDR2 YYDKDF (reference sequence). This CDR3 contains 16 residues. CDR3 protein: CATSSGFRGYNSPLHF. As DNA, the CDR3 is TGTGCCACCAGCAGCGGATTTCGGGGCTATAATTCACCCCTCCACTTT. Supplemented by reference TRBV15 and TRBJ1-6, the full variable domain reads DAMVIQNPRYQVTQFGKPVTLSCSQTLNHNVMYWYQQKSSQAPKLLFHYYDKDFNNEADTPDNFQSRRPNTSFCFLDIRSPGLGDTAMYLCATSSGFRGYNSPLHFGNGTRLTVT.

This clone occurred a few times. V gene TRBV5-4 combines with J gene TRBJ1-5, with TRBD1 as a possible D gene (5 bases). V was clipped by 3 bases and J by 4 bases, with 8 bases between them. The CDR3 runs 13 residues. Germline CDR1 is SGHNT and CDR2 is YYREEE (reference sequence). In DNA form, the CDR3 reads TGTGCCAGCAGCTCAGGGTGGAATCAGCCCCAGCATTTT. Translation gives CASSSGWNQPQHF.

This rearrangement joins TRBV9 to TRBJ2-5; 12 nucleotides line up with TRBD2. Germline loops: CDR1 SGDLS, CDR2 YYNGEE. J was trimmed by 2 bases and V by 0 bases; bases with no gene match: 5. This CDR3 region has 17 residues. This CDR3 reads CASSVGTSGMGQETQYF. Here the CDR3 DNA reads TGTGCCAGCAGCGTAGGGACTAGCGGGATGGGACAAGAGACCCAGTACTTC.

The chain has TRBV5-1 and TRBJ1-2; D not resolved. The CDR3 covers 14 residues. Trimming left V 0 bases short and J 4 bases short, with 10 bases between. Germline V gene sequence: CDR1 SGHRS, CDR2 YFSETQ. The CDR3 DNA is TGCGCCAGCAGCTTGGAGAGAAAGCCCTATGGCTACACCTTC. Its translation is CASSLERKPYGYTF.

This chain uses TRBV27 with TRBJ2-7; D may be TRBD2 (6 bases). Per germline, CDR1 MNHEY and CDR2 SMNVEV (reference sequence). V lost 1 base and J 7 bases, leaving 17 bases between the germline ends. This CDR3 region has 15 residues. This chain's CDR3 is CASSLYSGGLLEQYF. CDR3 nucleotide sequence: TGTGCCAGCAGTTTATATAGCGGAGGGTTGTTGGAGCAGTACTTC.

The chain carries TRBV19 and TRBJ1-3, with D perhaps matching TRBD1 (5 bases). V dropped 5 bases and J dropped 1 base, with 15 bases sitting between them. This CDR3 spans 16 amino acids. CDR1 and CDR2 from the germline V gene are LNHDA and SQIVND (reference sequence). CDR3 in amino acids: CASSLIGGLSGNTIYF. CDR3 coding DNA: TGTGCCAGTAGTCTAATCGGGGGATTGTCTGGAAACACCATATATTTT.

This clone has more than one count but fewer than ten. This rearrangement joins TRBV27 to TRBJ2-7; TRBD2 matches 13 bases. There are 17 residues in the CDR3. Trimming took 2 bases from V and 3 from J; bases not matched to a gene: 7. Per the germline V gene, CDR1 is MNHEY and CDR2 is SMNVEV (reference sequence). CDR3 DNA sequence: TGTGCCAGCAGTTTAGAGCCCTGGACTAGCGGGAGCTACGAGCAGTACTTC. Amino acid sequence: CASSLEPWTSGSYEQYF.

This clone was recorded only once. V is TRBV27 and J is TRBJ2-7; D gene ambiguous. Germline values: CDR1 MNHEY, CDR2 SMNVEV (reference sequence). This CDR3 has 14 amino acids. V lost 5 bases to trimming and J lost 5 bases, with 16 bases between them. CDR3 sequence: CASSPRRAANEQYF. DNA of the CDR3: TGTGCCAGCAGTCCTAGACGTGCAGCAAACGAGCAGTACTTC.

In its sample, this clone was seen once. The chain carries TRBV5-1 and TRBJ2-2, with D perhaps given as TRBD1 or TRBD2 (5 bases each). The CDR3 loop spans 15 amino acids. The germline CDR1 and CDR2 sequences are SGHRS and YFSETQ. With 0 bases removed from V and 9 bases from J, the gap between germline ends came to 15 bases. This CDR3 is CASSLGTSGYWELFF. The CDR3 nucleotides are TGCGCCAGCAGCTTGGGGACTTCAGGGTATTGGGAGCTGTTTTTT.

The gene calls are TRBV15 and TRBJ1-1; unclear D gene. This CDR3 is built from 13 residues. Germline values: CDR1 LNHNV, CDR2 YYDKDF (reference sequence). The ends were cut back, 5 bases at V and 5 bases at J, with 12 bases in the middle. The CDR3: CATSRTISTEAFF. CDR3 bases: TGTGCCACCAGCCGAACTATTTCGACTGAAGCTTTCTTT.

The CDR3 DNA follows: TGTGCCACCAGCCGAGCGGGGGGTTTTAGAGAGACCCAGTACTTC. Protein: CATSRAGGFRETQYF. The rearrangement links TRBV15 to TRBJ2-5, with 9 nucleotides matching TRBD2. Germline trimming cut 5 bases from V and 4 bases from J; bases unmatched to any gene: 8. The germline V gene encodes CDR1 LNHNV and CDR2 YYDKDF (reference sequence). The CDR3 runs to 15 residues.

The chain has TRBV13 and TRBJ2-1; D is unresolved. V lost 1 base, J lost 8 bases, and 6 bases lay in between. Germline values: CDR1 PRHDT, CDR2 FYEKMQ (reference sequence). The CDR3 totals 12 residues. CDR3: CASSLDRDEQFF. The DNA of the CDR3 is TGTGCCAGCAGCTTAGATAGGGATGAGCAGTTCTTC. The full variable domain, completed using reference TRBV13 and TRBJ2-1, is AAGVIQSPRHLIKEKRETATLKCYPIPRHDTVYWYQQGPGQDPQFLISFYEKMQSDKGSIPDRFSAQQFSDYHSELNMSSLELGDSALYFCASSLDRDEQFFGPGTRLTVL.

The chain joins TRBV19 to TRBJ2-2; 11 bases fit TRBD1. The germline CDR1 and CDR2 sequences are LNHDA and SQIVND (reference sequence). After removal of 5 bases from V and 7 bases from J, the junction contained 6 bases not matched to a gene. The CDR3 covers 15 residues. The CDR3 DNA follows: TGTGCCAGTAGTCCCCGGGACAGGGGGGTCGGGGAGCTGTTTTTT. Translated: CASSPRDRGVGELFF.

This clone was detected once. The V and J genes are TRBV2 and TRBJ1-4; TRBD1 aligns across 7 bases. The V and J ends lost 6 bases and 0 bases, in that order; junction bases with no gene match: 7. The CDR3 extends over 16 amino acids. CDR1 SNHLY and CDR2 FYNNEI come from the germline V gene. The CDR3, as DNA: TGTGCCAGCAGGCCCGGGACAGTAGCAACTAATGAAAAACTGTTTTTT. It codes for CASRPGTVATNEKLFF.